This TCR beta chain originates from a study of shared clonotypes between healthy human individuals. Every subset's genomic DNA went evenly onto several immunoSEQ plates. Produced via immunoSEQ multiplex PCR; TCRdb's table is partial and in-frame only. This repertoire shows around 330,000 clones, around 72% found once; its top ten account for 10%. The junction had 10 bases not matched to a gene; V was cut back by 4 bases and J by 0 bases. CDR3 length equals 17 residues. CDR1 is SGHKS, CDR2 YYEKEE, per germline (reference sequence). This clone was counted a single time. All participating donors were Caucasian adults from Nashville, Tennessee.

The chain combines TRBV5-5 with TRBJ2-3, with 8 bases that match TRBD2. This clonotype was obtained from a man under 40 in good health. Sequencing used memory CD4+ T cells sorted from blood. Specified subset: CD45RA-negative fraction. DNA for the CDR3: TGTGCCAGCAGCCTCCGGGGACTAGTGGGTAGCACAGATACGCAGTATTTT. Protein: CASSLRGLVGSTDTQYF.